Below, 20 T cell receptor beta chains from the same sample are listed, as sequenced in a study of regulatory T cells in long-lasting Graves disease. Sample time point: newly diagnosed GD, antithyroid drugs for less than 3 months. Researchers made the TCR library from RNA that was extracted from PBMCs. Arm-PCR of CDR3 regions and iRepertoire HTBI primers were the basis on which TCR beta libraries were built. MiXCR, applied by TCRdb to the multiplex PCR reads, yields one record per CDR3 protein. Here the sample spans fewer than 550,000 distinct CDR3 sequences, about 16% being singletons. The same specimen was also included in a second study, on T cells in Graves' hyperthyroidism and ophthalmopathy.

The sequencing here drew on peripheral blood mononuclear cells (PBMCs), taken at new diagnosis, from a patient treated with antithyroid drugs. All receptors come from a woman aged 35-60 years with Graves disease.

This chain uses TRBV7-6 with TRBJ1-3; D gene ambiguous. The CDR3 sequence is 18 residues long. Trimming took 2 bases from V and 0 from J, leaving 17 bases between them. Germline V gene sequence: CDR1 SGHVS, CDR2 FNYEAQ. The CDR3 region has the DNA TGTGCCAGCAGCTTAAATCCCCACAAGGAATCCTCTGGAAACACCATATATTTT. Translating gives CASSLNPHKESSGNTIYF.

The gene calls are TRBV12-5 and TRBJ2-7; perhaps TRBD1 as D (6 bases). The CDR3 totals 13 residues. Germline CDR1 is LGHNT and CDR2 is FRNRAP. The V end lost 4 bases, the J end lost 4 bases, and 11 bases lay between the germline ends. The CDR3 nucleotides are TGTGCTAGTGGTTACAGGGATTTATACGAGCAGTACTTC. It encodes CASGYRDLYEQYF.

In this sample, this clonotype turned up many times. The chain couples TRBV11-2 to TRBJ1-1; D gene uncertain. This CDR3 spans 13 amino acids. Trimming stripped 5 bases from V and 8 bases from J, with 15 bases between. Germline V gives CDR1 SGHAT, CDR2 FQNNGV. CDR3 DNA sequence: TGTGCCAGCAGCCGCCCCGGTGTTAGGGAAGCTTTCTTT. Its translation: CASSRPGVREAFF.

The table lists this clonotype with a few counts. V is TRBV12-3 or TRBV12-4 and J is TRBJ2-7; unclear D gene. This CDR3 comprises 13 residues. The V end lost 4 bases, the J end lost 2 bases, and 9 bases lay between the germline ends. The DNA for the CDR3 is TGTGCCAGCAGTTCTCTATCCACCTACGAGCAGTACTTC. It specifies CASSSLSTYEQYF.

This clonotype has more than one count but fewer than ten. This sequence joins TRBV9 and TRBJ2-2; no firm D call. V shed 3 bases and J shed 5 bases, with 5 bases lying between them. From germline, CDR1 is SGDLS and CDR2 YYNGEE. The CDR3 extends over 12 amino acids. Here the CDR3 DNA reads TGTGCCAGCAGCGATATAACCGGGGAGCTGTTTTTT. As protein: CASSDITGELFF.

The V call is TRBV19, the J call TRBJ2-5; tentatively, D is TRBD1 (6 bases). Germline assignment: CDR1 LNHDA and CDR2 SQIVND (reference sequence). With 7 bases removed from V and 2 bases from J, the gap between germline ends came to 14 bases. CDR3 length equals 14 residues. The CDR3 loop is CASKNRVGQETQYF. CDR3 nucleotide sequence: TGTGCCAGTAAGAACAGGGTAGGACAAGAGACCCAGTACTTC.

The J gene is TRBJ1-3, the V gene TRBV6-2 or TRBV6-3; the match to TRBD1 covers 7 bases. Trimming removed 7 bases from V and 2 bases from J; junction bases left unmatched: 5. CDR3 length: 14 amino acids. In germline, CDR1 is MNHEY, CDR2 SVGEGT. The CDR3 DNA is TGTGCCAGCAAAGCACAGGGGCCTGGAAACACCATATATTTT. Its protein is CASKAQGPGNTIYF.

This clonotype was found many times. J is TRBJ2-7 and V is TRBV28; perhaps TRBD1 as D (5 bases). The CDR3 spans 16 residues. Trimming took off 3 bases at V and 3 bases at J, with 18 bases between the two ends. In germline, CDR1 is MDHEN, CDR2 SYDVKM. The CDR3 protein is CASSFTTVPVDYEQYF. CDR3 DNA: TGTGCCAGCAGTTTTACGACAGTACCAGTGGACTACGAGCAGTACTTC.

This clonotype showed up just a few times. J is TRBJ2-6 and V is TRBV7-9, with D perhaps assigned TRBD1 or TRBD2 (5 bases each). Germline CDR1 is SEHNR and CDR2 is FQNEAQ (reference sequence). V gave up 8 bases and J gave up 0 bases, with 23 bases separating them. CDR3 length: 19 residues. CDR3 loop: CASPQTRGWALSGANVLTF. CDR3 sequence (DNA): TGTGCCAGCCCCCAGACGAGGGGCTGGGCACTCTCTGGGGCCAACGTCCTGACTTTC. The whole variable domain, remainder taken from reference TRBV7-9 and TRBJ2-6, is DTGVSQNPRHKITKRGQNVTFRCDPISEHNRLYWYRQTLGQGPEFLTYFQNEAQLEKSRLLSDRFSAERPKGSFSTLEIQRTEQGDSAMYLCASPQTRGWALSGANVLTFGAGSRLTVL.

This chain's CDR3 is CSAREVTGPDEQYF. The DNA for the CDR3 is TGCAGTGCTAGAGAGGTCACGGGGCCTGACGAGCAGTACTTC. The chain has TRBV20-1 and TRBJ2-7; D possibly matches TRBD1 or TRBD2 (5 bases each). The length of the CDR3 is 14 residues. V lost 0 bases and J lost 5, with 14 bases in between. Germline values: CDR1 DFQATT, CDR2 SNEGSKA (reference sequence).

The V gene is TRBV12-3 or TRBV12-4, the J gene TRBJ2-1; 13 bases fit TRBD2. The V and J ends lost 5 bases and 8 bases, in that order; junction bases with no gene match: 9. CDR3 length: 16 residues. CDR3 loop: CASSDPTSGGAYEQFF. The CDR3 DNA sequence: TGTGCCAGCAGTGATCCAACTAGCGGGGGGGCCTATGAGCAGTTCTTC.

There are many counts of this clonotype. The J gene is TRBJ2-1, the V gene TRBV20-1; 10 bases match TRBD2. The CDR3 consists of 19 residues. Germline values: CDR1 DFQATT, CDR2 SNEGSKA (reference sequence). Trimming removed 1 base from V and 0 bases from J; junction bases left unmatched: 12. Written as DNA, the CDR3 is TGCAGTGCTAGAGCGGGAGGACTAGCGGACCTTAGCTCCTACAATGAGCAGTTCTTC. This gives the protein CSARAGGLADLSSYNEQFF.

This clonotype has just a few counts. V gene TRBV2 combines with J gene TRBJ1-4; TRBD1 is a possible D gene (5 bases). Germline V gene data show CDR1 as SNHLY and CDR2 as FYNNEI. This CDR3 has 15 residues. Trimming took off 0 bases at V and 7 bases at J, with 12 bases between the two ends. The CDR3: CASSEARGYGEKLFF. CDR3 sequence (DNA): TGTGCCAGCAGTGAAGCGCGGGGGTATGGTGAAAAACTGTTTTTT.

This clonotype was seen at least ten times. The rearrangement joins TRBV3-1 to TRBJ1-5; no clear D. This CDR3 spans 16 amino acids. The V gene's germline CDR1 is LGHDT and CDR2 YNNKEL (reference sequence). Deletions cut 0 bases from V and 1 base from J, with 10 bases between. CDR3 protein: CASSQDHLASNQPQHF. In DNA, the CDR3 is TGTGCCAGCAGCCAAGATCATCTAGCCAGCAATCAGCCCCAGCATTTT.

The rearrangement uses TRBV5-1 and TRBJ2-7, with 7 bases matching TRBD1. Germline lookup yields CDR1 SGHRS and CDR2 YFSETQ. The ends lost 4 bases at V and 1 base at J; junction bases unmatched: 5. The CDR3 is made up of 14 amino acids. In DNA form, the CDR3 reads TGCGCCAGCAGCGCCTCGGGACAGTCCTACGAGCAGTACTTC. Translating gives CASSASGQSYEQYF.

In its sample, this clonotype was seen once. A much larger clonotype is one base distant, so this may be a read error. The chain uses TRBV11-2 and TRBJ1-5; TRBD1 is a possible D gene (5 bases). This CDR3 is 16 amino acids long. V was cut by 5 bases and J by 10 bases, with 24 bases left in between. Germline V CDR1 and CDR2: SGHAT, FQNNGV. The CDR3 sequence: CASSLSGTLRRGPQHF. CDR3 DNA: TGTGCCAGCAGCCTATCAGGGACCTTAAGGAGAGGACCCCAGCATTTT. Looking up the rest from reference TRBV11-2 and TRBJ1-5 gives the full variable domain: EAGVAQSPRYKIIEKRQSVAFWCNPISGHATLYWYQQILGQGPKLLIQFQNNGVVDDSQLPKDRFSAERLKGVDSTLKIQPAKLEDSAVYLCASSLSGTLRRGPQHFGDGTRLSIL.

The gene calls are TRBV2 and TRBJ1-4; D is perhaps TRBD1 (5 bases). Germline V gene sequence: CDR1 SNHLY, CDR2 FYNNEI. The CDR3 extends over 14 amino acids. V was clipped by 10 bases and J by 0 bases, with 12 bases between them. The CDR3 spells CATKGPATNEKLFF. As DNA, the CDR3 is TGTGCCACTAAGGGACCCGCAACTAATGAAAAACTGTTTTTT.

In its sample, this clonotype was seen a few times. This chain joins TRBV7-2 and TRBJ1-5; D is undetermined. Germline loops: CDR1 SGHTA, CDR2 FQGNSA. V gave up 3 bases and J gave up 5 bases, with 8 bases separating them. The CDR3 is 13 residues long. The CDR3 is CASSLYQDQPQHF. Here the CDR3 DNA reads TGTGCCAGCAGCTTGTATCAAGATCAGCCCCAGCATTTT. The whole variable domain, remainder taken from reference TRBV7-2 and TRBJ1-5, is GAGVSQSPSNKVTEKGKDVELRCDPISGHTALYWYRQSLGQGLEFLIYFQGNSAPDKSGLPSDRFSAERTGGSVSTLTIQRTQQEDSAVYLCASSLYQDQPQHFGDGTRLSIL.

CDR3 in amino acids: CASLASVAYNEQFF. CDR3 bases: TGTGCCAGCTTAGCATCGGTGGCCTACAATGAGCAGTTCTTC. The chain recombines TRBV18 with TRBJ2-1; D ambiguous. Germline V gives CDR1 KGHSH, CDR2 LQKENI. The CDR3 contains 14 residues. The ends were cut back, 7 bases at V and 2 bases at J, with 12 bases in the middle.

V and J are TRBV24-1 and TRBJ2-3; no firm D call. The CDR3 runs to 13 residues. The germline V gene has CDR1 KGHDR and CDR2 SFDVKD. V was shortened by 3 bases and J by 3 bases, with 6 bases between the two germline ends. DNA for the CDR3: TGTGCCACCAGTGATCCGTTAACAGATACGCAGTATTTT. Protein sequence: CATSDPLTDTQYF.